This TCR beta chain was documented in a study of T cell responses to AZD1222 COVID-19 vaccine. CDR3 length: 13 residues. V lost 6 bases, J lost 5 bases, and 14 bases lay in between. Per the germline V gene, CDR1 is SQVTM and CDR2 is ANQGSEA. Measured with immunoSEQ multiplex PCR; TCRdb has only the in-frame clones, and not every one. Of around 160,000 clones detected, around 91% appear once; the ten largest clones hold roughly 5%. The J gene is TRBJ2-1, the V gene TRBV29-1; tentatively, D is TRBD2 (6 bases). This sequence originates from an adult in good health. This sample comprised peripheral blood, obtained on day 0 of AZD1222 vaccination. The CDR3 protein is CSVQGGVHNEQFF. As DNA, the CDR3 is TGCAGCGTGCAAGGAGGGGTTCACAATGAGCAGTTCTTC.